Listed below are T cell receptor beta chains from one sample, sequenced in a study of T cell responses to AZD1222 COVID-19 vaccine. Assay: immunoSEQ multiplex PCR; the TCRdb copy retains only in-frame clones and omits some. There are about 130,000 clones in the sample; 90% to 95% occur only once, and roughly 7% lies in the top ten. This specimen consisted of peripheral blood, obtained on day 0 of AZD1222 vaccination. Receptor source: an adult in good health. CDR3s include the opening cysteine and the closing phenylalanine or tryptophan. The D gene is left open where the match is weak.

d_gene,v_gene,CDR3aa
.,TRBV30,CAWSTGSSRDEKLFF
.,TRBV2,CATALGGNYGYTF
TRBD2,TRBV30,CAWSAASGSHNEQFF
TRBD1,TRBV19,CASRDRGSKNTEAFF
.,TRBV19,CASSILGASPGANVLTF
TRBD2,TRBV2,CASSEAGAGVELFF
.,TRBV7-2,CASSTPGRSEQFF
.,TRBV5-4,CASSTGTDTQYF
.,TRBV5-6,CASSSPGENVQYF
.,TRBV7-9,CASSLSGRNTDTQYF
.,TRBV12-2,CASRLAIRAGQPQHF
.,TRBV2,CASSEFLPNSSGTQYF
TRBD1,TRBV4-2,CASSQNFGQARGYTF
.,TRBV3-1/TRBV3-2,CASSYRQSYEKLFF
.,TRBV5-4,CASSLEVAKNIQYF
.,TRBV2,CASSDDHNQPQHF
.,TRBV30,CAWSRLHSGPYNEQFF
TRBD1,TRBV6-6,CASSFSKGANGNTIYF
.,TRBV5-1,CASSRALGEVTDTQYF
TRBD2,TRBV5-1,CASSLGAGGTYEQYF
TRBD1,TRBV29-1,CSATGGSGQPQHF
.,TRBV10-3,CAISVGTESYEQYF
TRBD2,TRBV19,CASSIRLAGYNEQFF
TRBD2,TRBV7-3,CASSSRLAGNNEQFF
TRBD2,TRBV24-1,CATGGSRVGPGELFF
.,TRBV18,CASSQDRKETQYF
.,TRBV7-9,CASSLAWADEKLFF
.,TRBV15,CATSRDLGSGTEAFF